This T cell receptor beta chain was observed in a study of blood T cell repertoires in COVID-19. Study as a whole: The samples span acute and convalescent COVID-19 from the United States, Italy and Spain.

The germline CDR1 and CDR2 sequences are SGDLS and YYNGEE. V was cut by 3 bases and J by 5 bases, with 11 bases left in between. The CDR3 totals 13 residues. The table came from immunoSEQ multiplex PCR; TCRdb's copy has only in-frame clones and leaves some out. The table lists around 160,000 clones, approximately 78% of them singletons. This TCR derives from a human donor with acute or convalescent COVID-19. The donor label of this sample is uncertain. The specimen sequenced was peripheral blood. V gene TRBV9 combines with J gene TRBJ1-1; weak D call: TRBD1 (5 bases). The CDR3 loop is CASSAGLGTEAFF. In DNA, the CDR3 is TGTGCCAGCAGCGCAGGGCTGGGGACTGAAGCTTTCTTT.